This T cell receptor beta chain stems from a study of cytomegalovirus exposure and HLA in healthy donors (TCRdb year 2017). In the study overall: According to an earlier analysis of several hundred of the donors, 150 million to 200 million T cells yielded over 90 million unique TCR beta sequences and approximately 280 Gb of sequence data. In an earlier analysis of around 540 of the donors, high-throughput TCR beta sequencing was used to judge whether each TCR beta V gene segment behaved as functional or pseudogenic. Typing coverage differed by locus: A, B, C, DRB1 and DQB1 were typed in roughly 620-630 donors, DQA1 in 500 to 550, DPA1 in some 610, and DPB1 in 472. Of the roughly 410 genotyped donors, 81% were placed in the genetic ancestry cluster associated with self-reported Caucasian donors. Alongside the repertoire data, information on donor age, sex, ethnicity and CMV serostatus was compiled. All discovery cohort repertoires had been generated using a single sequencing platform. Genome-wide SNP genotypes for about 65% of the roughly 670 donors were used in a later genetic analysis, which treated that subset as a discovery cohort. The aim of the study was to test whether cataloging public T cell receptors could identify signatures of past pathogen exposure. To predict cytomegalovirus infection status, the study combined high-throughput TCR immunosequencing, statistical association of individual TCRs with disease status, and machine learning. Class I and class II HLA loci were covered by the typing at four-digit resolution. Using immunosequencing, the study profiled T cell repertoires from fewer than 700 subjects and related those repertoires to cytomegalovirus serostatus. An early release covering around 630 HLA-typed donors comprised approximately 300 gigabases of sequencing data and around 86 million unique TCR sequences. Rather than drawing on any new phenotypic data, the later analysis identified candidate immune exposures from TCR beta sequences and the way those sequences occurred across donors. Among under 450 genotyped donors of the cohort, an average of approximately 240,000 unique TCR beta nucleotide sequences were sequenced per donor, around a sixth of them non-productive. In a later analysis, previously published TCR beta repertoires from 600 to 850 donors were re-analyzed and high-resolution HLA genotyping was added so that TCR occurrence patterns could be studied. About five DR-DQ haplotypes were treated as single units for association and clustering because of strong linkage in the cohort. In addition to the first cohort of around 670 subjects, a separate validation cohort of 120 different subjects was used.

CDR3 length: 17 amino acids, cysteine to phenylalanine. The DNA shown is the 51-base CDR3, in frame from base 1. CDR1 SGHTA and CDR2 FQGNSA are derived from the germline V gene. Trimming removed 3 bases from V and 2 bases from J; the gene matches leave 7 bases unexplained. The cohort was made up of 666 healthy bone marrow donors. At the time of sampling, all cohort members were nominally healthy, though unrecorded immune exposures were likely present. The donor was CMV seronegative and belonged to the group of 352 seronegative cohort members. A peripheral blood sample was provided by each donor, and peripheral blood mononuclear cells were used for TCR beta sequencing. Genomic DNA extraction from the blood cell samples was performed with the Qiagen DNeasy Blood Extraction Kit. In the case of this clone: Its recognized antigen is unknown. Per-base quality was not reported, and no clone a single base away is much larger than it.

Libraries were prepared through the immunoSEQ multiplex PCR assay. The multiplex PCR relied on a mix of 60 forward primers for TCR Vbeta segments and 13 reverse primers for TCR Jbeta segments. Amplification of the CDR3 region of rearranged TCR beta genes was performed with a multiplex PCR assay on genomic DNA. Amplified TCR beta libraries were sequenced as 87-base-pair reads on the Illumina HiSeq System. The authors' pipeline ran thus. A later analysis tallied some 79 million unique TCR beta chains across the 600 to 700 repertoires, and approximately 11 million of those chains were shared by two or more donors. A nearest-neighbor algorithm error-corrected the raw reads and collapsed the reads into unique sequences, merging closely related sequences to remove PCR and sequencing errors. CDR3 sequences were aligned to IMGT reference sequences to assign V, D and J gene segments. For a sequence to be retained, at least a six-nucleotide match to both a V gene segment and a J gene segment was required. A rearrangement was called productive if the CDR3 had no stop codons and remained in frame with V and J, and every other rearrangement was called non-productive. CDR3 was defined according to IMGT convention as the region running from the second conserved V-encoded cysteine to the conserved J-encoded phenylalanine. The earlier analysis of more than 450 of the donors excluded sequences that lacked an unambiguous match to a single V gene segment. An earlier analysis of fewer than 650 of the donors classified V segments as functional when productive rearrangements were above 56.7% and as segregating when the standard deviation between donors was above 5%. A statistical classification framework was developed to diagnose cytomegalovirus status using the catalog of TCR beta chain sequences. In a later analysis, TCR nucleotide sequences were compared against IMGT/GENE-DB human TR gene sequences so that V and J genes could be assigned. A later analysis assigned CDR3 sequences and most-parsimonious VDJ recombination scenarios with the TCRdist pipeline. In a later analysis, each TCR beta chain was defined by its CDR3 amino acid sequence together with its V-gene family, and reads without a unique V-gene family were excluded. A later analysis removed 550 to 650 highly shared, low-generation-probability nucleotide sequences to deal with suspected cross-contamination and a sequencing artifact. For each public chain, a later analysis derived a clonal expansion index from normalized ranks of inferred template counts within each repertoire. In a later analysis, generation probabilities were computed using a VDJ recombination model fitted to out-of-frame rearrangements, and the results were checked against IGoR. A later analysis scored TCR-TCR, TCR-HLA and TCR-CMV co-occurrence with hypergeometric tests, applying a repertoire-size bias correction to TCR pairs. False discovery rates were estimated in a later analysis by permuting HLA or CMV assignments 20 times. A later analysis grouped co-occurring TCRs with DBSCAN, adding TCRdist sequence similarity when clustering within HLA-allele-positive subsets. Co-occurrence clustering excluded repertoires with fewer than 30,000 or more than 120,000 public chains, plus five with anomalous nucleotide sharing. The clones in this table, taken by TCRdb from immuneACCESS, are in-frame only. Not every clone is retained; where verified, under half of the shortfall comes from an unresolved V gene, and the cause of the rest is unknown. V and J calls and clone size come straight from that table; D and trimming were deduced from the DNA. The table for this sample lists approximately 150,000 clones; 80% of them were counted only once. Of the sample, around 4.3% is held by the ten largest clones.

On the study overall, not on this receptor specifically: A further reported finding was that TCR beta sequences accurately predicted the HLA-A and HLA-B alleles for most subjects in the first cohort. According to a later analysis, parvovirus B19, influenza, CMV and Epstein-Barr virus appeared linked to several top co-occurrence clusters. Roughly uniform sequencing depth across donors was assumed in presence/absence analyses, although this assumption may not hold. Because counts were too low, 15 to 20 rarely observed V segments, including chromosome 9 orphons, were excluded from the earlier analysis of 587 of the donors. A cluster of highly shared sequence variants was judged likely to represent a technical artifact of the sequencing pipeline. Because the 87-base-pair reads could not distinguish some IMGT-functional V segments, including TRBV6-2 and TRBV6-3, those segments were excluded. The classifier was reported to diagnose cytomegalovirus status with high specificity and sensitivity in both the original cohort and the validation cohort. The only immune exposure information available for the cohort was CMV serostatus. In vitro tests confirmed that a few of the cytomegalovirus-associated TCR beta chains recognize cytomegalovirus antigens. A later genetic analysis associated a missense DCLRE1C variant with V-gene and J-gene trimming of TCR beta chains, and an independent cohort replicated the association. The authors suggested that the approach could potentially be extended to other disease states and immunological phenotypes. In the study, 150 to 200 TCR beta chains were listed as associated with cytomegalovirus. A later analysis found that HLA-associated TCR beta chains were more clonally expanded and had lower generation probabilities than equally common non-associated chains. In a later genetic analysis, fewer N-insertions in productive TCRs were reported among donors in an Asian-associated ancestry cluster than the roughly 700-donor mean. A later analysis associated 15,000 to 20,000 TCR beta sequences with specific HLA alleles at a false discovery rate of 0.05. Because HLA typing was missing for some donors at each locus, association tests included only the typed subset. Across donors, most TCR sequences were observed very rarely, whereas some public TCRs were present in many individuals. In a later analysis, TCR association rates were found to vary across HLA loci, with the most associated TCRs seen for DRB1 alleles and the fewest for HLA-C alleles. Correlated functional status among segregating V segments might reflect linkage disequilibrium, but an unknown experimental factor could not be ruled out. The cohort was sequenced for TCR beta chains only, and without alpha or paired-chain data the features that could be detected were limited. When HLA alleles, especially DR and DQ, strongly co-occurred, TCR associations were difficult to assign to individual alleles. In an earlier analysis of 450 to 750 of the donors, most TCR beta V segments appeared in productive rearrangements about 87% or about 30% of the time, broadly matching IMGT annotations. In a later analysis, most CMV-associated TCR beta chains were found to appear HLA-restricted, with HLA associations seemingly driven largely by CMV exposure.

The chain is made from TRBV7-2 and TRBJ1-6; a stretch of 7 junction bases matches TRBD1. The sequencing input was PBMCs. This receptor was obtained from a man between 35 and 55 years old in good health and CMV-seronegative. The CDR3 loop reads CASSFFRQGAYNSPLHF. The nucleotide sequence is TGTGCCAGCAGCTTCTTTCGACAGGGTGCCTATAATTCACCCCTCCACTTT.